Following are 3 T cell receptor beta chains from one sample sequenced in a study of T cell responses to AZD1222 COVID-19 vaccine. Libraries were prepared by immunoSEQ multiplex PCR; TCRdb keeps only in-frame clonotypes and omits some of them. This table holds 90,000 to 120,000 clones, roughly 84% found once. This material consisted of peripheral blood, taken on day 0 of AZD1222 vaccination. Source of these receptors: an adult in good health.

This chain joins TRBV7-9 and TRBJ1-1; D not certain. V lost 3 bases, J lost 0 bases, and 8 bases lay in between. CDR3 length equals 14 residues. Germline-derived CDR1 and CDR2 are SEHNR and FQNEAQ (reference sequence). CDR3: CASSFGGLNTEAFF. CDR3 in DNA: TGTGCCAGCAGCTTCGGAGGGCTGAACACTGAAGCTTTCTTT. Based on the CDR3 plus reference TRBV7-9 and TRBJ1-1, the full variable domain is DTGVSQNPRHKITKRGQNVTFRCDPISEHNRLYWYRQTLGQGPEFLTYFQNEAQLEKSRLLSDRFSAERPKGSFSTLEIQRTEQGDSAMYLCASSFGGLNTEAFFGQGTRLTVV.

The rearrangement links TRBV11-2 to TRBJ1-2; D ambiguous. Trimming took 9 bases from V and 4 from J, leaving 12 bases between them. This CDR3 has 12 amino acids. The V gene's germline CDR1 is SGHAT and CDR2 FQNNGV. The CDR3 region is CASSRWRYGYTF. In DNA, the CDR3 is TGTGCCAGTTCCCGTTGGCGCTATGGCTACACCTTC.

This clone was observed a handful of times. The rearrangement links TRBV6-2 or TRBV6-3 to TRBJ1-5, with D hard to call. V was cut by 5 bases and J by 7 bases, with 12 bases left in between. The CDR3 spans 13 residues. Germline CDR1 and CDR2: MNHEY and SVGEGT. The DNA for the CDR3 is TGTGCCAGCAGTATTACCTATTGGCAGCCCCAGCATTTT. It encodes CASSITYWQPQHF.